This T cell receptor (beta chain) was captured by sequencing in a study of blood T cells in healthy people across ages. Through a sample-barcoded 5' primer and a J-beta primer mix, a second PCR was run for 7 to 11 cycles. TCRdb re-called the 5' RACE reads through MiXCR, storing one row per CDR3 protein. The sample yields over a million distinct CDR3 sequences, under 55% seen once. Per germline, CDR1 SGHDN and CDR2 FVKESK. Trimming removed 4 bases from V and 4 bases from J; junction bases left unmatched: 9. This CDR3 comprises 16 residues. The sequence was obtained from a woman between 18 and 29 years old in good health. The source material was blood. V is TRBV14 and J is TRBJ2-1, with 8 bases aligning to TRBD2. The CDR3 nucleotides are TGTGCCAGCAGCCCCCCGCCCAGCGGGGGTTACAATGAGCAGTTCTTC. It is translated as CASSPPPSGGYNEQFF.